This TCR beta chain was recorded in a study of metastatic and nonmetastatic thyroid tumors. V dropped 7 bases and J dropped 1; count of bases not matched to a gene: 9. CDR3 length: 15 amino acids. Germline assignment: CDR1 LNHDA and CDR2 SQIVND (reference sequence). A note on this clone: Its antigen remains unknown.

Study conclusions and caveats: Significantly higher TCR beta diversity was reportedly seen in malignant thyroid tumors than benign nodules, in blood and tumor.

Nobody among the patients had been given any treatment before thyroid surgery. Through MiXCR, TCRdb re-clonotyped the PCR reads. In the table there are about 15,000 clones, under 35% of which are singletons. Sequencing was carried out using adjacent normal tissue. This TCR was sampled from a female donor with papillary thyroid cancer or a benign thyroid nodule (not recorded which). Some clones in this sample may be carry-over from other donors' samples. The V call is TRBV19, the J call TRBJ1-2; 7 nucleotides line up with TRBD1. CDR3 sequence (DNA): TGTGCCAGTACTCCGTCGGGACAGCTTAACTATGGCTACACCTTC. Encoded protein: CASTPSGQLNYGYTF.